This is a list of T cell receptor beta chains from one sample in a study of identical twins. TCRdb ran MiXCR on the 5' RACE reads and lists one entry per CDR3 protein. The data contain about 1.7 million distinct CDR3 sequences, 25% to 35% of them singletons. Sequenced sample: cord blood. The receptor source for this set is a newborn girl in good health. The CDR3 runs from the conserved cysteine through the conserved F or W. Each record gives: D gene, V gene, clone size, J gene, CDR3 DNA, CDR3 protein. The D gene is left open where the match is weak. Rows give clone size only sometimes, using once, few, many, or a class for an expanded clone.

-	TRBV20-1	few	TRBJ2-4	TGCAGTGCTAGATCGCCGATAGCCAAAAACATTCAGTACTTC	CSARSPIAKNIQYF
-	TRBV29-1	many	TRBJ2-1	TGCAGCGTTGCAGGATCCTACAATGAGCAGTTCTTC	CSVAGSYNEQFF
-	TRBV7-8	-	TRBJ1-2	TGTGCCAGCAGCTTATTTTTGGGTTTGAGGGGCTACACCTTC	CASSLFLGLRGYTF
TRBD1	TRBV20-1	-	TRBJ1-5	TGCAGTGCTAGAGAGGACAGGGGCCGCTATAGCAATCAGCCCCAGCATTTT	CSAREDRGRYSNQPQHF
-	TRBV10-3	many	TRBJ2-1	TGTGCCATCAGTGAGGCCCTCGCTAGTGAGCAGTTCTTC	CAISEALASEQFF
TRBD2	TRBV7-2	-	TRBJ2-7	TGTGCCAGCAGCCCCCGGACTAGCCTTAGGAACGAGCAGTACTTC	CASSPRTSLRNEQYF
TRBD1	TRBV7-2	-	TRBJ1-5	TGTGCCAGCAGCTCATTAGACAGGGTTCAGCCCCAGCATTTT	CASSSLDRVQPQHF
TRBD1	TRBV29-1	many	TRBJ2-7	TGCAGCGTTGGGGGACAGGGGAGAGACGAGCAGTACTTC	CSVGGQGRDEQYF
TRBD1	TRBV20-1	-	TRBJ1-1	TGCAGTGCTAGAAGAGGGACAGGGAACACTGAAGCTTTCTTT	CSARRGTGNTEAFF
TRBD1	TRBV7-9	-	TRBJ2-6	TGTGCCAGCAGCTTAGGGGACAGGGCTGGGGCCAACGTCCTGACTTTC	CASSLGDRAGANVLTF
-	TRBV5-1	few	TRBJ2-7	TGCGCCAGCAGCTTGTTCGGGACAAACTCCTACGAGCAGTACTTC	CASSLFGTNSYEQYF
TRBD1	TRBV20-1	-	TRBJ2-2	TGCAGTGCTAGAGATTTAATTGGGACAGGGCGCGCCGGGGAGCTGTTTTTT	CSARDLIGTGRAGELFF
TRBD1	TRBV10-3	-	TRBJ2-1	TGTGCCATCGCAAAGACAGGGGGCCCCAACAATGAGCAGTTCTTC	CAIAKTGGPNNEQFF
-	TRBV7-9	-	TRBJ1-1	TGTGCCAGCAGCTTAACGCGGACGGGTCAGGTGAACACTGAAGCTTTCTTT	CASSLTRTGQVNTEAFF
TRBD2	TRBV10-3	few	TRBJ2-3	TGTGCCATCAGTGAGTCTCTGTGGACTAGCGGGAGGACAGATACGCAGTATTTT	CAISESLWTSGRTDTQYF
TRBD2	TRBV20-1	-	TRBJ2-1	TGCAGTGCTAGGGTCTCCGGGACTAGCGGGAGGGCCGTCTACAATGAGCAGTTCTTC	CSARVSGTSGRAVYNEQFF
TRBD2	TRBV4-1	-	TRBJ2-1	TGCGCCAGCAGCCAACCCGGGACTATGTCTTACAATGAGCAGTTCTTC	CASSQPGTMSYNEQFF
-	TRBV30	-	TRBJ2-7	TGTGCCTGGGGGGAGGGGGTCTCCTACAATGAGCAGTACTTC	CAWGEGVSYNEQYF
-	TRBV2	-	TRBJ1-1	TGTGCCAGCAGTGAAGGGCGGGGCGCCACTGAAGCTTTCTTT	CASSEGRGATEAFF
TRBD1	TRBV6-8	-	TRBJ2-7	TGTGCCAGGCGACAGGGTACCTACGAGCAGTACTTC	CARRQGTYEQYF
-	TRBV7-9	-	TRBJ2-3	TGTGCCAGCAGCTCCCGACCCACCGGGAGCACAGATACGCAGTATTTT	CASSSRPTGSTDTQYF
TRBD2	TRBV7-2	few	TRBJ2-1	TGTGCCAGCAGGATGGGACTAGCGGTCTACAATGAGCAGTTCTTC	CASRMGLAVYNEQFF
-	TRBV3-1	-	TRBJ2-3	TGTGCCAGCAGCCAAGATCGCCTGTTAGGTCGCACAGATACGCAGTATTTT	CASSQDRLLGRTDTQYF
-	TRBV7-2	few	TRBJ1-2	TGTGCCAGCAGCTTGCGGACAGCCAACAATGGCTACACCTTC	CASSLRTANNGYTF
-	TRBV5-1	-	TRBJ2-3	TGCGCCAGCAGCTTAGAACAGGCTAACACAGATACGCAGTATTTT	CASSLEQANTDTQYF
TRBD1	TRBV15	-	TRBJ1-1	TGTGCCACCAGCAGAGCCGGCGGCAGGGGGGGAACTGAAGCTTTCTTT	CATSRAGGRGGTEAFF
-	TRBV20-1	-	TRBJ2-7	TGCAGTGCTTCCAGGACATCAACAATCCAGGAGCAGTACTTC	CSASRTSTIQEQYF
-	TRBV20-1	-	TRBJ1-2	TGCAGTGCTAGAGTTTCGGGCGGCGCATATGGCTACACCTTC	CSARVSGGAYGYTF
-	TRBV18	few	TRBJ2-1	TGTGCCAGCTCACCAGGGGGAGTTTCTTACAATGAGCAGTTCTTC	CASSPGGVSYNEQFF
TRBD2	TRBV20-1	-	TRBJ2-7	TGCGGTGCCAGAGGTCTAGCGGGGGATAGAGGTAACTACGAGCAGTACTTC	CGARGLAGDRGNYEQYF
TRBD1	TRBV7-2	-	TRBJ1-2	TGTGCCAGCAGCTCCTCCTGGACAGGCTATGACGGCTATGGCTACACCTTC	CASSSSWTGYDGYGYTF
-	TRBV5-1	few	TRBJ2-1	TGCGCCAGCAGCTTCGTGCGGGCCTACAATGAGCAGTTCTTC	CASSFVRAYNEQFF
-	TRBV6-1	-	TRBJ1-1	TGTGCCAGCAGTGAGAGAGGGGTGAACACTGAAGCTTTCTTT	CASSERGVNTEAFF
-	TRBV6-5	many	TRBJ2-2	TGTGCCAGCAGTTACTCGGGCACCGGGGAGCTGTTTTTT	CASSYSGTGELFF
-	TRBV4-2	-	TRBJ1-5	TGTGCCTGCAGCCAAGGGGGGGAGTATCAGCCCCAGCATTTT	CACSQGGEYQPQHF
-	TRBV12-3/TRBV12-4	many	TRBJ1-1	TGTGCCAGCAGTTTAGCAGGGGAGAACACTGAAGCTTTCTTT	CASSLAGENTEAFF
TRBD2	TRBV7-9	few	TRBJ2-5	TGTGCCAGCAGCTCGACTAGCGTAATTCAAGAGACCCAGTACTTC	CASSSTSVIQETQYF